This T cell receptor beta chain was found in a study of neoadjuvant anti-PD-1 for oral cavity cancer (dated by TCRdb to the early 2020s). Context from the whole study: Before undergoing curative-intent surgical resection, most patients got three to four biweekly nivolumab doses at 3 mg/kg. Patients who did not progress were given a fourth nivolumab dose at about day 43 and had definitive surgical resection on days 50-56. Responders were defined as patients with complete response, partial response or stable disease by RECIST 1.1; non-responders were defined as patients with progression. An approximately 31% response rate was observed in the parent correlative cohort, in which over nine patients were included.

For deep sequencing of PBMC libraries, mostly roughly 450 ng of input genomic DNA was used, and six replicates were run per sample. The immunoSEQ hsTCRbeta kit was used to prepare TCRbeta libraries, following the manufacturer's instructions. The completed libraries were mixed into a single pool at 3 nM, then sequenced with an Illumina NovaSeq 6000 S4 flow cell. Processing in the source paper ran as follows. The immunoSEQ Analyzer was used for raw data preprocessing and quality control. The analysis was restricted to productive rearrangements, with each unique CDR3 amino acid sequence defining a clonotype. Repertoire clonality was estimated as the Gini-Simpson index, computed with the R package tcR. Student's t test was used to compare Gini indices, and Pearson correlation was used to assess associations with tumor size change. Held by TCRdb, this immuneACCESS table contains in-frame sequences only and omits some clones. Under half of the omission traces to an unresolved V gene where checked; the cause of the rest is unknown. V and J calls and clone size are those listed in that table; D and trimming were worked out from the DNA. The sample table lists tens of thousands of clones, roughly nine tenths of them with a count of one. Approximately 2.8% of the sample rests with the top ten.

Points on this clone: Its cognate antigen has yet to be identified. Base qualities were left out, and no much larger clone turns up one base away.

The CDR3 goes from the cysteine to the phenylalanine over 14 residues. The kept DNA is CDR3 alone, 42 bases in frame from the first base. Trimmed from V: 2 bases; trimmed from J: 6 bases; junction bases lacking a gene match: 0. Sequences MNHEY (CDR1) and SMNVEV (CDR2) are obtained from the germline V gene (reference sequence). Explained via the paper, the time point label denotes: after neoadjuvant nivolumab, at surgical resection. Patients were newly diagnosed with stage II-IVA oral cavity squamous cell carcinoma and had received no prior systemic or radiation treatment. The cohort was composed of patients with HPV-negative, locally advanced oral cavity squamous cell carcinoma. Peripheral blood mononuclear cells were analyzed directly, without maintenance or expansion in culture. Samples came from a longitudinal correlative study of a single-arm phase II trial of neoadjuvant nivolumab in oral cavity squamous cell carcinoma. Genomic DNA-based TCRbeta sequencing was performed on subject-matched pre- and post-treatment PBMCs and tumors from three responders and three non-responders. Peripheral blood mononuclear cells were collected once before nivolumab treatment and again after treatment, at the time of surgery. Genomic DNA was isolated from PBMCs using the Maxwell RSC DNA from Cells kit.

On the study overall, not on this receptor specifically: Higher pretreatment blood Treg/Th17 ratios correlated with both higher pretreatment blood TCRbeta clonality and lower post-treatment tumor TCRbeta clonality. Only a few patients per response group were included in the TCR analyses, and the authors called for validation in larger cohorts. Within PBMCs, T cell clonality (Gini index) was significantly higher in non-responders than responders after neoadjuvant nivolumab.

The V gene is TRBV27 and the J gene is TRBJ2-1; 11 junctional bases match TRBD1. The clonotype was recovered from a person aged 35 to 85 with oral cavity squamous cell carcinoma. Sequenced material: PBMCs, taken after nivolumab (anti-PD-1) treatment. The DNA sequence is TGTGCCAGCAGTTTAGGGACAGGGGGCAATGAGCAGTTCTTC. It specifies CASSLGTGGNEQFF.